This T cell receptor beta chain is from a study of control samples from healthy donors and cancer patients. Sequenced by immunoSEQ multiplex PCR; TCRdb stores in-frame clones only, minus some. The data show under 95,000 clones, more than 80% seen once. Sequenced sample: blood. The source of this sequence is a man aged 50-60 years in good health.

CDR3 nucleotides: TGCGCCAGCAGCCAACTAGCGGGAGGGCGTAGCACCGGGGAGCTGTTTTTT. Translating it yields CASSQLAGGRSTGELFF. The rearrangement links TRBV5-1 to TRBJ2-2, with 13 bases lining up with TRBD2. The germline V gene encodes CDR1 SGHRS and CDR2 YFSETQ. V lost 4 bases to trimming and J lost 4 bases; unmatched junction nucleotides: 7. The CDR3 totals 17 residues. Looking up the rest from reference TRBV5-1 and TRBJ2-2 gives the full variable domain: KAGVTQTPRYLIKTRGQQVTLSCSPISGHRSVSWYQQTPGQGLQFLFEYFSETQRNKGNFPGRFSGRQFSNSRSEMNVSTLELGDSALYLCASSQLAGGRSTGELFFGEGSRLTVL.